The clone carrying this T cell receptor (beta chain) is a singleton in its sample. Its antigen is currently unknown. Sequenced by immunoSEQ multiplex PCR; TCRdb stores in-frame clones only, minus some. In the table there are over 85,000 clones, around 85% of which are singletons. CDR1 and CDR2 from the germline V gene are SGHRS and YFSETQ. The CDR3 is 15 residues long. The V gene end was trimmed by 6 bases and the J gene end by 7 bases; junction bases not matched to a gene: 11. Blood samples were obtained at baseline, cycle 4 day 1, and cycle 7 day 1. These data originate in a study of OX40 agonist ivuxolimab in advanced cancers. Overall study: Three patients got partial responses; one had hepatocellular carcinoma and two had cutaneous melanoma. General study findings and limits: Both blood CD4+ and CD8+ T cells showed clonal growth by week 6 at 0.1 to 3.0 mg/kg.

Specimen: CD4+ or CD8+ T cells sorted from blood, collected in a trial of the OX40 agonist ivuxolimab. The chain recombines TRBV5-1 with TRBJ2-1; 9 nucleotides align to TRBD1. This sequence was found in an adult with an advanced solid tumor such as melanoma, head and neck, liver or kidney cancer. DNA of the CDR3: TGCGCCAGCACCCCCCCCGAGACAGGGGGGAATGAGCAGTTCTTC. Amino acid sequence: CASTPPETGGNEQFF.